Listed below are T cell receptor beta chains from one sample, sequenced in a study of shared clonotypes between healthy human individuals. Assay used: immunoSEQ multiplex PCR; TCRdb lists only in-frame clones, some missing. The top ten hold 1% to 1.3% of the sample, which has about 2 million clones, about 95% seen once. Material for sequencing was naive CD8+ T cells sorted from blood. These receptors were collected from a man younger than 35 in good health. CDR3s include the opening cysteine and the closing phenylalanine or tryptophan. D genes are given only for firm matches. Where a row states a size, it is once, few, many or the class of an expanded clone; other rows omit it.

v_call: TRBV11-2
d_call: TRBD2
j_call: TRBJ2-2
clone_size: once
cdr3_aa: CASSREGLWGGELFF
cdr3_nt: TGTGCCAGCAGCCGGGAGGGCTTATGGGGCGGGGAGCTGTTTTTT

v_call: TRBV30
d_call: .
j_call: TRBJ1-1
clone_size: .
cdr3_aa: CAWLGRGDTEAFF
cdr3_nt: TGTGCCTGGCTCGGCCGGGGGGACACTGAAGCTTTCTTT

v_call: TRBV27
d_call: .
j_call: TRBJ2-7
clone_size: once
cdr3_aa: CASSLSRLSTYEQYF
cdr3_nt: TGTGCCAGCAGTTTATCGAGACTGAGTACCTACGAGCAGTACTTC

v_call: TRBV4-1
d_call: .
j_call: TRBJ1-1
clone_size: .
cdr3_aa: CASSHDPETEAFF
cdr3_nt: TGCGCCAGCAGCCATGACCCAGAGACTGAAGCTTTCTTT

v_call: TRBV7-9
d_call: TRBD1
j_call: TRBJ2-3
clone_size: once
cdr3_aa: CASSPWTGGPPDTQYF
cdr3_nt: TGTGCCAGCAGCCCCTGGACAGGGGGCCCGCCAGATACGCAGTATTTT

v_call: TRBV27
d_call: .
j_call: TRBJ2-7
clone_size: .
cdr3_aa: CASSLGRTYEQYF
cdr3_nt: TGTGCCAGCAGCCTGGGACGGACCTACGAGCAGTACTTC

v_call: TRBV6-6
d_call: .
j_call: TRBJ2-7
clone_size: .
cdr3_aa: CASSPAGVGSYEQYF
cdr3_nt: TGTGCCAGCAGCCCCGCAGGGGTGGGCTCCTACGAGCAGTACTTC

v_call: TRBV19
d_call: TRBD2
j_call: TRBJ2-7
clone_size: .
cdr3_aa: CASSPGRGYEQYF
cdr3_nt: TGTGCCAGTAGCCCCGGGAGGGGCTACGAGCAGTACTTC

v_call: TRBV7-9
d_call: .
j_call: TRBJ2-1
clone_size: .
cdr3_aa: CASSFPFGEIYNEQFF
cdr3_nt: TGTGCCAGCAGCTTCCCCTTCGGGGAAATCTACAATGAGCAGTTCTTC

v_call: TRBV7-2
d_call: TRBD1
j_call: TRBJ1-4
clone_size: .
cdr3_aa: CASSLTGGEEKLFF
cdr3_nt: TGTGCCAGCAGCTTGACAGGGGGCGAGGAAAAACTGTTTTTT

v_call: TRBV28
d_call: .
j_call: TRBJ2-5
clone_size: .
cdr3_aa: CASSFLGQTEMSETQYF
cdr3_nt: TGTGCCAGCAGCTTCCTCGGACAGACCGAAATGAGTGAGACCCAGTACTTC

v_call: TRBV6-1
d_call: .
j_call: TRBJ1-1
clone_size: .
cdr3_aa: CASSELTEAFF
cdr3_nt: TGTGCCAGCAGTGAACTCACTGAAGCTTTCTTT

v_call: TRBV4-1
d_call: .
j_call: TRBJ1-4
clone_size: .
cdr3_aa: CASSQGLSKLFF
cdr3_nt: TGCGCCAGCAGCCAGGGACTGTCGAAACTGTTTTTT